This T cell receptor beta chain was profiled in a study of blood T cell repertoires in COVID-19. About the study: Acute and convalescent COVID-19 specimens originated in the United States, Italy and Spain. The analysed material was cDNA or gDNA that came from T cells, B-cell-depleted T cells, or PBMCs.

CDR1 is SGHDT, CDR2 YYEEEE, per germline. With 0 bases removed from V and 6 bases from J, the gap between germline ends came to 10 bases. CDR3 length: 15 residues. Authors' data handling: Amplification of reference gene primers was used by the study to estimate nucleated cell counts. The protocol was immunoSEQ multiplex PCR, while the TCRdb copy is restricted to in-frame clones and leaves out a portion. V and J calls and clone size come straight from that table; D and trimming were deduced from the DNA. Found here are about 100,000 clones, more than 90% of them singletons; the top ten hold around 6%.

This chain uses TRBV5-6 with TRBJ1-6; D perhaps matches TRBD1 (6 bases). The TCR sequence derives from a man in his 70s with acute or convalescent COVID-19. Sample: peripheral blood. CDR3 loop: CASSLAQGFNSPLHF. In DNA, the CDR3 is TGTGCCAGCAGCTTGGCACAGGGCTTTAATTCACCCCTCCACTTT.